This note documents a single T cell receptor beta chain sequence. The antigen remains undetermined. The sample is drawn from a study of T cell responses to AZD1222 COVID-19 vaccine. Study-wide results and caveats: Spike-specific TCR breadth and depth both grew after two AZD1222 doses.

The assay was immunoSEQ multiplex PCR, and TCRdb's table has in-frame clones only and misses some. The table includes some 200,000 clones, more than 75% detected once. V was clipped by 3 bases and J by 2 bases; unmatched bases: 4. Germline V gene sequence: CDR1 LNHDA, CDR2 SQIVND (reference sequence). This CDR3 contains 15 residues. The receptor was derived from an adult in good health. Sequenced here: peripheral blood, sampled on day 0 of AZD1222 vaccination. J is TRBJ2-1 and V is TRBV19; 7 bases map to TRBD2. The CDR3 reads CASSIGGSAYNEQFF. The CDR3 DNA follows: TGTGCCAGTAGTATCGGCGGGAGTGCCTACAATGAGCAGTTCTTC. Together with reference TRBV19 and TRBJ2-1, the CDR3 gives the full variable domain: DGGITQSPKYLFRKEGQNVTLSCEQNLNHDAMYWYRQDPGQGLRLIYYSQIVNDFQKGDIAEGYSVSREKKESFPLTVTSAQKNPTAFYLCASSIGGSAYNEQFFGPGTRLTVL.